The source of this TCR beta chain is a study of OX40 agonist ivuxolimab in advanced cancers. Only in-frame clones appear in the TCRdb table, and some are missing; sequencing was by immunoSEQ multiplex PCR. In the table there are 60,000 to 95,000 clones, approximately 85% of which are singletons. The CDR3 has 14 amino acids. The V gene's germline CDR1 is ENHRY and CDR2 SYGVKD. V dropped 4 bases and J dropped 8 bases, with 17 bases sitting between them. The sample was CD4+ or CD8+ T cells sorted from blood, taken in a trial of the OX40 agonist ivuxolimab. The rearrangement links TRBV10-3 to TRBJ1-2; D might be TRBD1 (6 bases). The clonotype comes from an adult with an advanced solid tumor such as melanoma, head and neck, liver or kidney cancer. CDR3 sequence: CAISGLQGDGGYTF. CDR3 DNA: TGTGCCATCAGTGGGCTACAGGGAGACGGCGGCTACACCTTC.